This T cell receptor beta chain was captured in a study of cytomegalovirus exposure and HLA in healthy donors (dated by TCRdb to 2016 to 2017). In the study overall: An earlier analysis of approximately 550 of the donors reported more than 250 Gb of sequence data and 117 million unique TCR beta sequences from about 179 million T cells. HLA typing included class I and class II loci at four-digit resolution. Donor age, sex, ethnicity and CMV serostatus were compiled together with the repertoire data. The study combined high-throughput TCR immunosequencing, statistical association of individual TCRs with disease status, and machine learning to predict cytomegalovirus infection status. A later genetic analysis used genome-wide SNP genotypes for 398 of the 666 donors, treating that subset as a discovery cohort. In addition to the first cohort of 666 subjects, a separate validation cohort of 130 or so different subjects was used. The study was designed to test whether signatures of past pathogen exposure could be identified by cataloging public T cell receptors. An early release that covered about 640 HLA-typed donors contained about 300 gigabases of sequencing data and 85 million to 100 million unique TCR sequences. In a later analysis, previously published TCR beta repertoires from some 640 donors were re-analyzed and high-resolution HLA genotyping was added so that TCR occurrence patterns could be studied. Every discovery cohort repertoire had been produced on one sequencing platform. Among the roughly 400 genotyped donors, 81% belonged to the genetic ancestry cluster associated with self-reported Caucasian donors. The later analysis used no new phenotypic data to find candidate immune exposures, relying instead on TCR beta sequences and their occurrence across donors. On average, about 200,000 unique TCR beta nucleotide sequences were sequenced per donor among 398 genotyped donors of the cohort, with around 19% of those sequences being non-productive. The number of donors typed differed by locus, with 629-630 for A, B, C, DRB1 and DQB1, more than 500 for DQA1, over 600 for DPA1, and some 470 for DPB1. To decide whether each TCR beta V gene segment behaved as functional or pseudogenic, an earlier analysis of approximately 600 of the donors relied on high-throughput TCR beta sequencing. About 5 DR-DQ haplotypes were handled as single units for association and clustering, since linkage in the cohort was strong. Using immunosequencing, the study profiled T cell repertoires from about 650 subjects and related those repertoires to cytomegalovirus serostatus.

The cohort consisted of 650 to 700 healthy bone marrow donors. At the time of sampling, all cohort members were nominally healthy, though unrecorded immune exposures were likely present. The donor tested CMV seropositive and was one of the 289 seropositive cohort members. Each donor provided a peripheral blood sample, and peripheral blood mononuclear cells were used for TCR beta sequencing. Genomic DNA was extracted from the blood cell samples with the Qiagen DNeasy Blood Extraction Kit. Worth noting for this clone: Its target antigen remains unknown. No base qualities exist here, and no much larger clone lies one base off it.

The investigation overall reported the following: In a later analysis, several top co-occurrence clusters were reported to appear linked to parvovirus B19, influenza, CMV and Epstein-Barr virus. According to a later genetic analysis, donors in an Asian-associated ancestry cluster had fewer N-insertions in productive TCRs than the approximately 670-donor mean. Across donors, most TCR sequences were observed very rarely, whereas some public TCRs were present in many individuals. A further reported finding was that TCR beta sequences accurately predicted the HLA-A and HLA-B alleles for most subjects in the first cohort. HLA typing was unavailable for some donors at each locus, so association tests used only the typed subset. In a later genetic analysis, a missense DCLRE1C variant was associated with V-gene and J-gene trimming of TCR beta chains, and the association was replicated in an independent cohort. In vitro tests confirmed that a few of the cytomegalovirus-associated TCR beta chains recognize cytomegalovirus antigens. Compared with equally common non-associated chains, HLA-associated TCR beta chains in a later analysis were more clonally expanded and had lower generation probabilities. Some 15 rarely observed V segments, including chromosome 9 orphons, were excluded from the earlier analysis of about 500 of the donors because counts were too low. In an earlier analysis of approximately 600 of the donors, most TCR beta V segments were observed in productive rearrangements about 87% or about 30% of the time, broadly matching IMGT annotations. Linkage disequilibrium might explain the correlated functional status among segregating V segments, but an unknown experimental factor could not be excluded. A group of highly shared sequence variants was considered likely to be a technical artifact of the sequencing pipeline. In a later analysis, the rate of TCR association differed among HLA loci, with DRB1 alleles having the most associated TCRs and HLA-C alleles having the fewest. The classifier was reported to diagnose cytomegalovirus status with high specificity and sensitivity in both the original cohort and the validation cohort. The study listed 164 TCR beta chains as associated with cytomegalovirus. Assigning TCR associations to individual alleles was difficult when HLA alleles, especially DR and DQ, strongly co-occurred. For the cohort, immune exposure information was limited to CMV serostatus. The presence/absence analyses assumed that sequencing depth was roughly uniform across donors, and that assumption may not be true. The authors suggested that the approach could potentially be extended to other disease states and immunological phenotypes. Only TCR beta chains were sequenced in this cohort, and the absence of alpha or paired-chain data limited detectable features. Specific HLA alleles were associated with 16,951 TCR beta sequences at a false discovery rate of 0.05 in a later analysis. In a later analysis, most CMV-associated TCR beta chains were found to appear HLA-restricted, with HLA associations seemingly driven largely by CMV exposure.

Library preparation used the immunoSEQ multiplex PCR assay. A mixture of 60 forward primers for TCR Vbeta segments and 13 reverse primers for TCR Jbeta segments was used in the multiplex PCR. The CDR3 region of rearranged TCR beta genes was amplified from genomic DNA with a multiplex PCR assay. The amplified TCR beta libraries were sequenced on the Illumina HiSeq System as 87-base-pair reads. On the study's bioinformatics: A later analysis tallied 70 million to 100 million unique TCR beta chains across the approximately 670 repertoires, and approximately 12 million of those chains were shared by two or more donors. Raw reads were error-corrected and collapsed into unique sequences with a nearest-neighbor algorithm that merged closely related sequences to remove PCR and sequencing errors. V, D and J gene segments were assigned by aligning CDR3 sequences to IMGT reference sequences. For a sequence to be retained, at least a six-nucleotide match to both a V gene segment and a J gene segment was required. Rearrangements were called productive when the CDR3 lacked stop codons and stayed in frame with V and J; all others were non-productive. CDR3 was defined by IMGT convention, running from the second conserved V-encoded cysteine to the conserved J-encoded phenylalanine. The earlier analysis of 500 to 600 of the donors excluded sequences that lacked an unambiguous match to a single V gene segment. An earlier analysis of a few hundred of the donors called V segments functional above 56.7% productive rearrangements and segregating when the between-donor standard deviation exceeded 5%. A statistical classification framework was developed to diagnose cytomegalovirus status using the catalog of TCR beta chain sequences. In a later analysis, TCR nucleotide sequences were compared against IMGT/GENE-DB human TR gene sequences so that V and J genes could be assigned. In a later analysis, CDR3 sequences and most-parsimonious VDJ recombination scenarios were assigned using the TCRdist pipeline. In a later analysis, each TCR beta chain was defined by its CDR3 amino acid sequence together with its V-gene family, and reads lacking a unique V-gene family were excluded. As a way to deal with suspected cross-contamination and a sequencing artifact, a later analysis dropped roughly 620 nucleotide sequences that were highly shared and had low generation probability. For each public chain, a later analysis derived a clonal expansion index from normalized ranks of inferred template counts within each repertoire. In a later analysis, generation probabilities were computed using a VDJ recombination model fitted to out-of-frame rearrangements, and the results were checked against IGoR. In a later analysis, hypergeometric tests were used to score TCR-TCR, TCR-HLA and TCR-CMV co-occurrence, with a repertoire-size bias correction applied to TCR pairs. In a later analysis, false discovery rates were estimated by permuting HLA or CMV assignments 20 times. In a later analysis, co-occurring TCRs were grouped with DBSCAN, and TCRdist sequence similarity was added when clustering was performed within HLA-allele-positive subsets. For co-occurrence clustering, repertoires with fewer than 30,000 or more than 120,000 public chains were excluded, along with a handful of repertoires with anomalous nucleotide sharing. This is the immuneACCESS table as TCRdb keeps it, with only in-frame sequences that have V and J called. A part of the clones is gone; compared with another copy, unresolved V genes explain less than half, and the rest is unexplained. The V and J calls and clone size were taken over from that table, and D and trimming were inferred from the DNA. The sample table holds about 180,000 clones, of which 77% were seen once. The ten most abundant clones make up less than 4.5% of the sample.

This TCR was sampled from a woman aged 60-75 years in good health and CMV-seropositive. The source material was PBMCs.

The nucleotide sequence reads as follows: TGTGCCAGTAGTATAGTCTTGGCGACAGGGGGAAGGGGTGAGCAGTTCTTC. This codes for CASSIVLATGGRGEQFF. The rearrangement combines TRBV19 with TRBJ2-1, with 9 bases aligning to TRBD1. As encoded in the germline V gene (reference sequence), CDR1 is LNHDA while CDR2 is SQIVND. V is trimmed back by 1 base and J by 9 bases, and the junction contains 13 bases that no gene match accounts for. The CDR3 runs 17 amino acids, cysteine and phenylalanine included. Only the CDR3 part of the read is kept: 51 bases, read in frame from the first base.